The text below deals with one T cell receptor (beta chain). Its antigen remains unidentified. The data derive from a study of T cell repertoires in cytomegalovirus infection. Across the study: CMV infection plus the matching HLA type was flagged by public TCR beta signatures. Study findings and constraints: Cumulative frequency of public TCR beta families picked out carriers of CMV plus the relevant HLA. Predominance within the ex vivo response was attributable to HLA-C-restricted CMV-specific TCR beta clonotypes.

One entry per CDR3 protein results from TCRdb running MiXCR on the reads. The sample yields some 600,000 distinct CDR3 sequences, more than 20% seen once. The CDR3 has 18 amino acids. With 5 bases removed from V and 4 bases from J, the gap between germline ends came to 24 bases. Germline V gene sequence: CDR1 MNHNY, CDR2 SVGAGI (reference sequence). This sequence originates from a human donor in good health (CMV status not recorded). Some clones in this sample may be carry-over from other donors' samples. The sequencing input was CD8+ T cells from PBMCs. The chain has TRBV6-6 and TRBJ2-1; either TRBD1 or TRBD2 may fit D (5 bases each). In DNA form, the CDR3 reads TGTGCCAGCAGTCCACCACCACCGGGACCCCCCGAGTACAATGAGCAGTTCTTC. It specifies CASSPPPPGPPEYNEQFF.